This T cell receptor beta chain was found in a study of early T cells in non-severe SARS-CoV-2 infection (dated by TCRdb to the early 2020s). Broadly, across the study: Bulk RNA from unsorted whole blood was used for TCR sequencing, so alpha and beta chains could not be paired.

The CDR3, from cysteine to phenylalanine, totals 12 residues. Solely the CDR3 DNA is kept, with 36 bases framed from the first base. V lost 2 bases and J lost 7 bases; the stretch between them is 9 bases long. Libraries were prepared through 5' RACE. Reads for this sample came from a NextSeq 500. Unique molecular identifiers were attached to individual cDNA molecules in the TCR library protocol so that sequencing error and PCR bias could be corrected. Sequencing covered both TCR alpha and beta chains, and within each sample the abundances of alpha and beta sequences were tightly co-correlated. The source study handled its data this way. V gene, J gene and CDR3 annotation of TCR sequences was performed with Decombinator V4. TCRs were defined as expanded if a significant change between any two time points was detected under a Poisson model with p below 0.0001. TCR abundances were normalised to the total number of TCRs sequenced per sample and expressed as counts per million. TRAV1-2 paired with TRAJ12, TRAJ20 or TRAJ33 defined MAIT TCRs, while TRAV10 paired with TRAJ18 defined iNKT TCRs. VDJdb, accessed on 1 November 2021, was searched for TCRs annotated for CMV, EBV and SARS-CoV-2, and TCRs annotated for more than one antigen were excluded. TCRdb reworked the public reads: Q25 trimming with fastp, MiXCR clone assembly, productive beta chains retained. For every CDR3 protein sequence, its rows merge into one entry that carries the most common genes and DNA. The V and J calls shown here were made by TCRdb, not taken from the authors' results. This sample holds tens of thousands of distinct CDR3 sequences; 6.6% were observed only once. The top ten clones comprise under 3.5% of the sample.

This was a case-control study nested in a cohort of healthcare workers in London, UK, who had nasopharyngeal swab PCR tests and blood samples taken every week. Healthcare workers were recruited between 23 and 31 March 2020, during the week of the UK lockdown, and were followed weekly for up to roughly 15 weeks. This clonotype was picked up many times. Which antigen it targets is not known. Per-base qualities were not stored, and no clone one base away is much larger. Study-level results and caveats: Matching against VDJdb was skewed toward anti-spike CD8 responses, likely underestimated virus-specific expansions, and missed private and CD4 specificities.

The sequenced material came from whole blood. The receptor comes from an adult who was a healthcare worker with PCR-confirmed SARS-CoV-2 infection or an uninfected control (not recorded which). The sequence joins TRBV12-3 or TRBV12-4 to TRBJ2-7, with TRBD1 as a weak D call on 7 bases. CDR3 sequence: CASSLPGGEQYF. DNA sequence: TGTGCCAGCAGTTTACCAGGGGGGGAGCAGTACTTC.